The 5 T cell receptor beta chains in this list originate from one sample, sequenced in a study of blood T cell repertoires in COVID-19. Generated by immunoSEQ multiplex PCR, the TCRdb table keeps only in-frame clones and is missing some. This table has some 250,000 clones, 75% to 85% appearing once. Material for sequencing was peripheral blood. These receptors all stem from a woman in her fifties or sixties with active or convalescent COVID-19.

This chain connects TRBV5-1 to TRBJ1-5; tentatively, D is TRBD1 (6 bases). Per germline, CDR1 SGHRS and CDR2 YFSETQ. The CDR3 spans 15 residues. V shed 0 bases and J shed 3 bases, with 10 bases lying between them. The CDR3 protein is CASSLVSGVNQPQHF. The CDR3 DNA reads TGCGCCAGCAGCTTGGTTTCAGGGGTCAATCAGCCCCAGCATTTT.

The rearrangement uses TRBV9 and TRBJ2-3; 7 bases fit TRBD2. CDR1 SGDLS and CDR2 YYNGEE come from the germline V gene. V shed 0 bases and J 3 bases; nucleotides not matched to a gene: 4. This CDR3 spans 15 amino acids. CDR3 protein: CASSVVTSRTDTQYF. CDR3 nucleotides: TGTGCCAGCAGCGTAGTGACTAGCCGTACAGATACGCAGTATTTT.

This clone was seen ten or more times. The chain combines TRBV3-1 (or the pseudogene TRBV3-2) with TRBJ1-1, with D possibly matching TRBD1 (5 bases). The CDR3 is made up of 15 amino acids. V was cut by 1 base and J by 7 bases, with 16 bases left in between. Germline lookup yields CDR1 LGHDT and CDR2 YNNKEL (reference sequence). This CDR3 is CASSQGMRTSDEAFF. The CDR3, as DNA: TGTGCCAGCAGCCAAGGTATGAGGACATCTGATGAAGCTTTCTTT.

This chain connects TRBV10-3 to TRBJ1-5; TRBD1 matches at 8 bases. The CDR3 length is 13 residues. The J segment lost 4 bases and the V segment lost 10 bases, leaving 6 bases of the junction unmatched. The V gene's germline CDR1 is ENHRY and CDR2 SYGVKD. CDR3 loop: CATGQGQNQPQHF. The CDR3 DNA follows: TGTGCCACAGGACAGGGCCAGAATCAGCCCCAGCATTTT.

This CDR3 is CASSHVSPTGISGEQYF. The CDR3, as DNA: TGTGCCAGCAGTCACGTATCCCCGACAGGGATCTCCGGTGAGCAGTACTTC. V and J are TRBV27 and TRBJ2-7; the match to TRBD1 covers 7 bases. This CDR3 comprises 17 residues. Germline CDR1 and CDR2: MNHEY and SMNVEV (reference sequence). V lost 5 bases, J lost 7 bases, and 20 bases stayed unmatched.